This T cell receptor (beta chain) originates from a study of blood T cell repertoires in COVID-19. Study information: The origin of the acute and convalescent COVID-19 samples was the United States, Italy and Spain. PBMCs, B-cell-depleted T cells, or T cells were the source of the cDNA or gDNA that made up the material.

With V trimmed by 3 bases and J by 5 bases, 10 bases remained unmatched. This CDR3 region has 18 residues. Germline CDR1 reads LNHDA; CDR2 reads SQIVND (reference sequence). This clone has just one count. In the authors' methods: It was from reference gene primer amplification that nucleated cell counts were estimated. Assay used: immunoSEQ multiplex PCR; TCRdb lists only in-frame clones, some missing. V, J and clone size reflect that table, while D and trimming were determined from the DNA. This table holds tens of thousands of clones, around 87% found once. Specimen: peripheral blood. The sequence was collected from a human donor in a cohort sampled during active COVID-19. This chain links TRBV19 with TRBJ2-1, with TRBD2 matching 13 bases. DNA for the CDR3: TGTGCCAGTAGTATGGACATTCCGGGACTAGCGGGGAACAATGAGCAGTTCTTC. Amino acids: CASSMDIPGLAGNNEQFF.